These 14 T cell receptor beta chains were sequenced from one sample in a study of radiotherapy plus CTLA-4 blockade in lung cancer. The table came from immunoSEQ multiplex PCR; TCRdb's copy has only in-frame clones and leaves some out. The sample records over 80,000 clones, 70% to 90% being singletons. This sample comprised peripheral blood, obtained from a patient treated with radiotherapy plus ipilimumab. These receptor sequences come from a human donor with non-small cell lung cancer that progressed on radiotherapy plus ipilimumab.

The gene calls are TRBV5-4 and TRBJ2-7, with 10 bases matching TRBD1. The V and J ends lost 4 bases and 7 bases, in that order; junction bases with no gene match: 5. Germline CDR1 reads SGHNT; CDR2 reads YYREEE (reference sequence). The CDR3 has 13 amino acids. CDR3 amino acids: CASSRGGQGEQYF. Written as DNA, the CDR3 is TGTGCCAGCAGCCGAGGGGGACAGGGGGAGCAGTACTTC.

V gene TRBV5-1 combines with J gene TRBJ2-5; 11 bases fit TRBD2. The J call may be incorrect, as the DNA end agrees better with TRBJ2-7. The CDR3 is 13 amino acids. CDR1 and CDR2 (germline): SGHRS, YFSETQ. DNA of the CDR3: TGCGCCAGCAGCACGGGACTAGCGGCCGAGCAGTACTTC. Its protein product is CASSTGLAAEQYF.

This clone was detected only a few times. The J gene is TRBJ2-4, the V gene TRBV4-3; possibly TRBD1 for D (5 bases). Per germline, CDR1 LGHNA and CDR2 YSLEER. The length of the CDR3 is 15 residues. The ends were cut back, 1 base at V and 7 bases at J, with 14 bases in the middle. The DNA for the CDR3 is TGCGCCAGCAGCCAAGGTACAACTGGGGCTAACATTCAGTACTTC. It yields the protein CASSQGTTGANIQYF.

This clone was picked up one time. This rearrangement joins TRBV6-1 to TRBJ1-6, with TRBD1 identical over 9 bases. CDR1 is MNHNS and CDR2 is SASEGT in the germline V gene. V was pared by 3 bases and J by 4 bases, with 7 bases of the junction left unmatched. The CDR3 is 17 residues long. CDR3 in amino acids: CASSDWDGTGYNSPLHF. Here the CDR3 DNA reads TGTGCCAGCAGTGATTGGGACGGGACAGGGTATAATTCACCCCTCCACTTT.

This sequence joins TRBV5-1 and TRBJ2-3; D possibly corresponds to TRBD2 (6 bases). V lost 4 bases and J 0 bases, leaving 15 bases between the germline ends. The CDR3 has 16 amino acids. Germline V gene lookup returns CDR1 SGHRS and CDR2 YFSETQ. The CDR3 protein is CASSPGLSLSTDTQYF. The DNA for the CDR3 is TGCGCCAGCAGCCCGGGACTCTCTTTGAGCACAGATACGCAGTATTTT.

The chain employs TRBV27 and TRBJ1-6, with a tentative D call TRBD1 (5 bases). With 5 bases removed from V and 9 bases from J, the gap between germline ends came to 17 bases. Germline assignment: CDR1 MNHEY and CDR2 SMNVEV (reference sequence). This CDR3 is 15 amino acids long. The CDR3: CASSLLQEGASPLHF. Written as DNA, the CDR3 is TGTGCCAGCAGTCTACTACAGGAGGGTGCTTCACCCCTCCACTTT.

The CDR3 DNA reads as TGTGCCAGCAGCTTAGGCCTGGATACGCAGTATTTT. This encodes CASSLGLDTQYF. This sequence joins TRBV6-6 and TRBJ2-3; unclear D gene. The CDR3 loop spans 12 amino acids. Trimming removed 6 bases from V and 6 bases from J, with 10 bases in between. CDR1 is MNHNY, CDR2 SVGAGI, per germline (reference sequence).

This clone has just one count. V usage is TRBV29-1 and J usage is TRBJ1-5; D is perhaps TRBD1 (5 bases). V was shortened by 7 bases and J by 7 bases, with 17 bases between the two germline ends. Germline CDR1 and CDR2: SQVTM and ANQGSEA. The CDR3 spans 13 residues. CDR3 in amino acids: CSATGAGGQPQHF. CDR3 in DNA: TGCAGCGCTACCGGGGCCGGAGGACAGCCCCAGCATTTT. The full variable domain, in which reference TRBV29-1 and TRBJ1-5 provide the parts outside the CDR3, is SAVISQKPSRDICQRGTSLTIQCQVDSQVTMMFWYRQQPGQSLTLIATANQGSEATYESGFVIDKFPISRPNLTFSTLTVSNMSPEDSSIYLCSATGAGGQPQHFGDGTRLSIL.

The gene calls are TRBV2 and TRBJ1-6; a weak D match, TRBD1 (6 bases). V lost 3 bases and J 0 bases, leaving 12 bases between the germline ends. Per germline, CDR1 SNHLY and CDR2 FYNNEI. This CDR3 is 17 amino acids long. CDR3 sequence: CASSDPWTASYNSPLHF. The CDR3, as DNA: TGTGCCAGCAGTGACCCCTGGACAGCCTCCTATAATTCACCCCTCCACTTT. Using reference TRBV2 and TRBJ1-6 for the parts outside the CDR3, the full variable domain is EPEVTQTPSHQVTQMGQEVILRCVPISNHLYFYWYRQILGQKVEFLVSFYNNEISEKSEIFDDQFSVERPDGSNFTLKIRSTKLEDSAMYFCASSDPWTASYNSPLHFGNGTRLTVT.

The chain recombines TRBV5-6 with TRBJ1-2; no reliable D call. CDR3 size: 16 residues. The V end was cut by 4 bases, the J end by 3 bases, with 19 bases between. The germline gives CDR1 SGHDT, CDR2 YYEEEE. The CDR3 spells CASSRGGPSVDYGYTF. The CDR3 DNA reads as TGTGCCAGCAGCCGGGGAGGGCCAAGTGTGGACTATGGCTACACCTTC.

V and J are TRBV28 and TRBJ1-3, with no clear D. CDR1 and CDR2 (germline): MDHEN, SYDVKM. There are 15 residues in the CDR3. Trimming left V 3 bases short and J 0 bases short, with 9 bases between. The CDR3 DNA sequence: TGTGCCAGCAGTTTGCTGACCGACTCTGGAAACACCATATATTTT. It specifies CASSLLTDSGNTIYF.

This rearrangement joins TRBV27 to TRBJ2-7, with a weak D call TRBD1 (5 bases). The CDR3 is 15 residues long. V was trimmed by 2 bases and J by 3 bases, leaving 14 bases between them. Germline V gene sequence: CDR1 MNHEY, CDR2 SMNVEV (reference sequence). The CDR3: CASSLGAPTLYEQYF. CDR3 bases: TGTGCCAGCAGTTTAGGGGCCCCTACCCTCTACGAGCAGTACTTC.

In this sample, this clone turned up once. This sequence joins TRBV28 and TRBJ1-2; D unclear. V was clipped by 10 bases and J by 2 bases, with 8 bases between them. Germline-derived CDR1 and CDR2 are MDHEN and SYDVKM. The CDR3 totals 11 residues. The CDR3 loop reads CATTHNYGYTF. The DNA for the CDR3 is TGTGCCACTACGCACAACTATGGCTACACCTTC.

V usage is TRBV5-1 and J usage is TRBJ2-5; 8 bases map to TRBD1. The end of the DNA aligns better with TRBJ2-7, so the J call may be wrong. This CDR3 contains 14 residues. Germline CDR1 SGHRS, CDR2 YFSETQ. CDR3 nucleotide sequence: TGCGCCAGCAGCTTTGACAGGGGTGGCTACGAGCAGTACTTC. Translated, it gives CASSFDRGGYEQYF.